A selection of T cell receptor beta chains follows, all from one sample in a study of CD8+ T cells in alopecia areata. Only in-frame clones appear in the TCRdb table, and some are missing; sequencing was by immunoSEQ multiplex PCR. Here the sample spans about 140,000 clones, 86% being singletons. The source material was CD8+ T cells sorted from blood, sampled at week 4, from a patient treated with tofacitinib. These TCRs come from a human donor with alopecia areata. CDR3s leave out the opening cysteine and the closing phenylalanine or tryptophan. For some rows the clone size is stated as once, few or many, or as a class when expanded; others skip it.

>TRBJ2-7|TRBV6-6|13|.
ASSSVPTGYYEQY
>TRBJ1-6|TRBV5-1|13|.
ASSRTGQGNSPLH
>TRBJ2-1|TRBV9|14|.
ASSPLQAGGWDEQF
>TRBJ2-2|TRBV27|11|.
ASSLKNTGELF
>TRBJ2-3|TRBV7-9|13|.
ASSHQLSLTDTQY
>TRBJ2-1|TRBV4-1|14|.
ASSQEGLSSYNEQF
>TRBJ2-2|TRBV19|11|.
ASRVTNTGELF
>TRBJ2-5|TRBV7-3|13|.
ASSLSPGLAETQY
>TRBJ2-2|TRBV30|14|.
AWIPSDRANTGELF
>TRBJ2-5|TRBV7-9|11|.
ASGDGHQETQY
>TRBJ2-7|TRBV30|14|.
AWTGMGAQYSYEQY
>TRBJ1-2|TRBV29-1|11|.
SVATGSTYGYT
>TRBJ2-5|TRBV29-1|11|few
SSGSSRTETQY
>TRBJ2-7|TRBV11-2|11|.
ASSSGTHYEQY
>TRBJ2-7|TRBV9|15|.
ASSASTSGGDLYEQY
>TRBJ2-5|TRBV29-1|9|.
SVPLMETQY
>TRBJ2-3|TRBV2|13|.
ASSETSGRTDTQY
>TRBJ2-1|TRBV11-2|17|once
ASSPDGLAGKAPSDEQF
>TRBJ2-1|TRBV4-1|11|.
ASSQDAPEEQF
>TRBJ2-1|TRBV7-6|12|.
ASSRLEAYNEQF
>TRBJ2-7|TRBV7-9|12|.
ASSGAGQNYEQY
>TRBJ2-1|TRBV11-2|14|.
ASSLVAGGAGNEQF
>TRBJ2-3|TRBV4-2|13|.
ASSTGTGGRDTQY
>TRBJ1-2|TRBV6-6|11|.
ASSITTGDGYT
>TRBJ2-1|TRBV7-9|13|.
ASRLSYSSYNEQF
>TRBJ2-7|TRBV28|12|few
ASTLLSKPYEQY
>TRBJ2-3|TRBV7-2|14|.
ASSLYGTVNTDTQY
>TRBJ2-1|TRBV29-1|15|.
SVEDRIADLSYNEQF
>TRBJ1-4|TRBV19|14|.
ASSISSRQLNEKLF
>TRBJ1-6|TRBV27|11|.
ASSATPPEALH
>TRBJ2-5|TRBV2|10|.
ASAGSQETQY
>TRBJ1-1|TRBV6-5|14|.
ASSYDLTMEDDTAF
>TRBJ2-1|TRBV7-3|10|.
ASSLDGFEQF
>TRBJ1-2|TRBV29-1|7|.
SVSDGYT
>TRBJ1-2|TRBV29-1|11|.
SVEDRADYGYT
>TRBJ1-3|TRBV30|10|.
ALTDSGNTIY
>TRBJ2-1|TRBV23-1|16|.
ASSHMQLRDCPYNEQF
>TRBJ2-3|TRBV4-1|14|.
ASSSFPGQGADTQY
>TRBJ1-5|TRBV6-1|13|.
ASSEDREGNQPQH
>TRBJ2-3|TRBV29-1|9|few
SVESREAQY
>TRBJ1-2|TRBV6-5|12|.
ASSYSGRDYGYT
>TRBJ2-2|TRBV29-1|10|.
SVCPNTGELF
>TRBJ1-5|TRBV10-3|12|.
AISDSYSNQPQH
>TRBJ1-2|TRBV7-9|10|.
ASAGFIDGYT
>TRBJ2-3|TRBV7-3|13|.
ASSPDGFGTDTQY
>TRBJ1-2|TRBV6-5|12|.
ASSYGPGDYGYT
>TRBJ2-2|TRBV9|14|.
ASSVAERDVTGELF
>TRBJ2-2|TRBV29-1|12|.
SVEFGSGTGELF
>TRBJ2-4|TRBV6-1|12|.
ASSEFAGQNIQY
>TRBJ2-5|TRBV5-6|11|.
ASSLRPEETQY
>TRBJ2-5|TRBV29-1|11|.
SVEDRGEETQY
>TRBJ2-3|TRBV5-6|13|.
ASSLVTGYTDTQY
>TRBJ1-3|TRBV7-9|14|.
ASSSTTGLAGNTIY
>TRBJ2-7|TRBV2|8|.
ASIREEQY
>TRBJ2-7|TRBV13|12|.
ASSARDRPYEQY
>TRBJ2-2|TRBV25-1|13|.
ASSELTFPTGELF
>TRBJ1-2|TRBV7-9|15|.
ASSFTGGGELNYGYT